These T cell receptor beta chains were read from a single sample in a study of T cells in localized non-small cell lung cancer. Repertoires were generated with immunoSEQ multiplex PCR, while TCRdb's copy carries only in-frame clones and drops some. The data show about 79,000 clones, around 89% seen once. Source: peripheral blood, taken before any cancer treatment. These receptors were taken from a woman aged 40-69 years with stage I squamous cell lung carcinoma. The CDR3 runs from the conserved cysteine through the conserved F or W. A D gene is named only where the DNA matches it firmly. Expanded clones are given a class, and other clones once, few, many or no size at all.

J | V | D | length | size | DNA | CDR3
TRBJ2-2 | TRBV18 | - | 13 | - | TGTGCCAGCTCCTGGGATTCCACCGGGGAGCTGTTTTTT | CASSWDSTGELFF
TRBJ1-1 | TRBV10-3 | - | 13 | - | TGTGCCATCGGCCCTATGGGGAACACTGAAGCTTTCTTT | CAIGPMGNTEAFF
TRBJ1-3 | TRBV4-2 | - | 15 | - | TGTGCCAGCAGCCAAAAGGAGGGGATTGGAAACACCATATATTTT | CASSQKEGIGNTIYF
TRBJ1-2 | TRBV14 | - | 14 | - | TGTGCCAGCAGCCAACTTTTCATGGGAGATGGCTACACCTTC | CASSQLFMGDGYTF
TRBJ1-5 | TRBV15 | - | 14 | - | TGTGCCACCAGCAGCCCCCTTATCAATCAGCCCCAGCATTTT | CATSSPLINQPQHF
TRBJ1-2 | TRBV29-1 | TRBD1 | 12 | - | TGCAGCGTTCTAGGGACAGGGGGTGGCTACACCTTC | CSVLGTGGGYTF
TRBJ1-2 | TRBV29-1 | - | 12 | - | TGCAGCGTTGAAGATCGCAGGTATGGCTACACCTTC | CSVEDRRYGYTF
TRBJ1-6 | TRBV6-1 | TRBD1 | 15 | - | TGTGCCAGCAGTGAAAGGACAGGGATATCCTCCCCCCTCCACTTT | CASSERTGISSPLHF
TRBJ2-2 | TRBV30 | - | 13 | - | TGTGCCTGGAGTGGAGGGAATCGAGGGGAGCTGTTTTTT | CAWSGGNRGELFF
TRBJ2-7 | TRBV10-1 | TRBD1 | 14 | once | TGCGCCAGCAGGGCGGGACAGGGTCCCTACGAGCAGTACTTC | CASRAGQGPYEQYF
TRBJ2-5 | TRBV9 | TRBD2 | 15 | - | TGTGCCAGCAGCGGACTAGCGGGTCCCCAAGAGACCCAGTACTTC | CASSGLAGPQETQYF
TRBJ2-5 | TRBV20-1 | - | 11 | - | TGCAGTGCTAGACTCCAAGAGACCCAGTACTTC | CSARLQETQYF
TRBJ2-3 | TRBV4-1 | - | 13 | - | TGCGCCAGCAGCCAAGTACAGACAGATACGCAGTATTTT | CASSQVQTDTQYF
TRBJ1-2 | TRBV6-5 | TRBD1 | 14 | - | TGTGCCAGCAGAGGACAGGGCTTCGACTATGGCTACACCTTC | CASRGQGFDYGYTF
TRBJ1-5 | TRBV2 | - | 15 | once | TGTGCCAGCAGTCTTCCAGGGAGGAAGAATCAGCCCCAGCATTTT | CASSLPGRKNQPQHF
TRBJ2-2 | TRBV11-2 | - | 16 | - | TGTGCCAGCAGTATGAGGGACCCCTCGAACACCGGGGAGCTGTTTTTT | CASSMRDPSNTGELFF
TRBJ2-3 | TRBV19 | TRBD1 | 18 | - | TGTGCCAGTAGTCCGGGACAGGGGAGGTCACAACCCACAGATACGCAGTATTTT | CASSPGQGRSQPTDTQYF
TRBJ1-4 | TRBV9 | TRBD1 | 16 | - | TGTGCCAGCAGCGTAGATCCGGGACAGGCTAATGAAAAACTGTTTTTT | CASSVDPGQANEKLFF
TRBJ1-1 | TRBV11-3 | - | 14 | - | TGTGCCAGCAGCTTAGGGCAGGGGAACACTGAAGCTTTCTTT | CASSLGQGNTEAFF